These 32 T cell receptor beta chains were sequenced from one sample in a study of glioma-infiltrating T cells. TCR alpha and beta CDR3 regions were amplified from RNA using iRepertoire nested multiplex PCR. TCRdb used MiXCR to reprocess the multiplex PCR reads, holding one entry per CDR3 protein. This table has around 99,000 distinct CDR3 sequences, 20% to 25% appearing once. What was sequenced was glioma tissue, nonneoplastic brain tissue, or PBMCs (not recorded which). These receptors originate from a human donor with low-grade glioma or glioblastoma, undergoing nonglioma brain surgery, or in good health (not recorded which).

This clonotype was recorded a few times. The chain couples TRBV27 to TRBJ1-6; 11 bases fit TRBD1. J gave up 8 bases and V 9 bases, and 6 bases lay outside the gene matches. This CDR3 contains 14 residues. From germline, CDR1 is MNHEY and CDR2 SMNVEV (reference sequence). The CDR3 DNA reads as TGTGCCAGTCCCTGGGACAGGGGGGATTCACCCCTCCACTTT. Encoded protein: CASPWDRGDSPLHF.

This clonotype has at least ten counts. V gene TRBV10-1 combines with J gene TRBJ1-1; D is perhaps TRBD1 (6 bases). V lost 5 bases to trimming and J lost 2 bases, with 15 bases between them. Germline-derived CDR1 and CDR2 are WNHNN and SYGVQD (reference sequence). The CDR3 runs 15 residues. The CDR3 nucleotides read TGCGCCAGCAGTCGAGGACAGCCTGGAAACACTGAAGCTTTCTTT. Translated, it gives CASSRGQPGNTEAFF.

This clonotype has a count of ten or more. The gene calls are TRBV20-1 and TRBJ2-7; no reliable D call. CDR1 is DFQATT, CDR2 SNEGSKA, per germline (reference sequence). This CDR3 region has 13 residues. With 0 bases removed from V and 3 bases from J, the gap between germline ends came to 9 bases. The CDR3 bases are TGCAGTGCTAGAGATAGCAGAAGCTACGAGCAGTACTTC. Protein product: CSARDSRSYEQYF.

As to this clonotype: A read error is possible here, since a much larger clone lies one base away. This CDR3 reads CASRRGARTDTQYF. The CDR3 DNA follows: TGTGCCAGCAGAAGGGGAGCCCGCACAGATACGCAGTATTTT. The J gene is TRBJ2-3, the V gene TRBV2; TRBD1 or TRBD2 may be the D gene (5 bases each). CDR1 and CDR2 from the germline V gene are SNHLY and FYNNEI. The CDR3 has 14 residues. The V end lost 6 bases, the J end lost 1 base, and 11 bases lay between the germline ends. Full variable domain (missing parts from reference TRBV2 and TRBJ2-3): EPEVTQTPSHQVTQMGQEVILRCVPISNHLYFYWYRQILGQKVEFLVSFYNNEISEKSEIFDDQFSVERPDGSNFTLKIRSTKLEDSAMYFCASRRGARTDTQYFGPGTRLTVL.

Comment on this clonotype: A read error may account for a junction end that differs from germline. The chain joins TRBV6-6 to TRBJ2-7; D tentatively fits TRBD1 or TRBD2 (5 bases each). CDR3 length: 18 amino acids. Per germline, CDR1 MNHNY and CDR2 SVGAGI (reference sequence). This chain's CDR3 is CASSYSVPKRGYSCEQYF. CDR3 nucleotide sequence: TGTGCCAGCAGTTACTCGGTCCCGAAGAGGGGATACTCCTGCGAGCAGTACTTC.

This clonotype was recorded many times. V is TRBV19 and J is TRBJ1-5, with D possibly being TRBD1 (5 bases). The CDR3 covers 14 residues. Trimming removed 3 bases from V and 6 bases from J, with 12 bases in between. The germline V gene has CDR1 LNHDA and CDR2 SQIVND (reference sequence). In nucleotides, the CDR3 is TGTGCCAGTAGTATTAGAGGGCAGGGTCAGCCCCAGCATTTT. This gives the protein CASSIRGQGQPQHF.

V and J are TRBV29-1 and TRBJ1-3; D may be TRBD1 (5 bases). CDR1 and CDR2 from the germline V gene are SQVTM and ANQGSEA. V lost 4 bases and J lost 0, with 7 bases in between. The CDR3 length is 13 residues. The CDR3, as DNA: TGCAGCGTTGTAAGGGGCTCTGGAAACACCATATATTTT. Its protein is CSVVRGSGNTIYF.

In its sample, this clonotype was seen many times. The chain is built from TRBV15 and TRBJ1-2; D gene ambiguous. There are 12 residues in the CDR3. Germline-derived CDR1 and CDR2 are LNHNV and YYDKDF (reference sequence). The germline V and J ends were trimmed by 5 bases and 5 bases, with 9 bases remaining between them. The DNA of the CDR3 is TGTGCCACCAGCGAAGTCCAATATGGCTACACCTTC. Its protein product is CATSEVQYGYTF.

This clonotype was counted many times. The CDR3 loop is CASSGQTSGTDTQYF. For the CDR3, the DNA is TGTGCCAGCAGCGGGCAGACTAGCGGCACAGATACGCAGTATTTT. V and J are TRBV7-8 and TRBJ2-3, with TRBD2 identical over 8 bases. The CDR3 has 15 amino acids. V gave up 5 bases and J gave up 1 base; unmatched junction bases: 5. Germline V gene sequence: CDR1 SGHVS, CDR2 FQNEAQ.

This clonotype appeared many times. J is TRBJ2-7 and V is TRBV18; D gene unclear. V lost 2 bases and J 2 bases, leaving 4 bases between the germline ends. The CDR3 runs to 12 residues. Germline CDR1 KGHSH, CDR2 LQKENI. The CDR3: CASSPEAYEQYF. In DNA, the CDR3 is TGTGCCAGCTCACCAGAGGCCTACGAGCAGTACTTC.

This clonotype was detected many times. The genes are TRBV20-1 and TRBJ1-1; 9 bases align to TRBD1. CDR3 length: 13 amino acids. CDR1 is DFQATT and CDR2 is SNEGSKA in the germline V gene (reference sequence). The V segment lost 6 bases and the J segment 5 bases; nucleotides outside the gene matches: 7. CDR3: CSAGQGWMTEAFF. The CDR3 bases are TGCAGTGCGGGACAGGGATGGATGACTGAAGCTTTCTTT.

Turning to this clonotype: This sequence may be a read error, since a much larger clone differs from it by one base. The V and J genes are TRBV19 and TRBJ2-3; D possibly uses TRBD1 or TRBD2 (6 bases each). The germline CDR1 and CDR2 sequences are LNHDA and SQIVND (reference sequence). The CDR3 totals 13 residues. In nucleotides, the CDR3 is TGTGCCAGTATGAAGGGGGGCACAGATATGCAGTATTTT. This encodes CASMKGGTDMQYF. Using reference TRBV19 and TRBJ2-3 for the parts outside the CDR3, the full variable domain is DGGITQSPKYLFRKEGQNVTLSCEQNLNHDAMYWYRQDPGQGLRLIYYSQIVNDFQKGDIAEGYSVSREKKESFPLTVTSAQKNPTAFYLCASMKGGTDMQYFGPGTRLTVL.

J is TRBJ2-7 and V is TRBV7-9; D is possibly TRBD1 (6 bases). V gave up 8 bases and J gave up 3 bases, with 11 bases separating them. Germline assignment: CDR1 SEHNR and CDR2 FQNEAQ (reference sequence). The length of the CDR3 is 12 residues. As DNA, the CDR3 is TGTGCCAGCGTCGGACAGCACTACGAGCAGTACTTC. It is translated as CASVGQHYEQYF. Based on the CDR3 plus reference TRBV7-9 and TRBJ2-7, the full variable domain is DTGVSQNPRHKITKRGQNVTFRCDPISEHNRLYWYRQTLGQGPEFLTYFQNEAQLEKSRLLSDRFSAERPKGSFSTLEIQRTEQGDSAMYLCASVGQHYEQYFGPGTRLTVT.

This clonotype was seen many times. V gene TRBV7-2 combines with J gene TRBJ2-7; maybe TRBD2 (6 bases). In germline, CDR1 is SGHTA, CDR2 FQGNSA. Trimming took off 7 bases at V and 3 bases at J, with 19 bases between the two ends. The CDR3 covers 15 residues. The CDR3 region is CASTGRGATHYEQYF. The CDR3 nucleotides are TGTGCCAGCACCGGTCGCGGGGCTACTCACTACGAGCAGTACTTC.

This clonotype was counted many times. The rearrangement uses TRBV7-2 and TRBJ2-1, with 8 bases fitting TRBD1. Germline V gene data show CDR1 as SGHTA and CDR2 as FQGNSA. V was pared by 5 bases and J by 4 bases, with 7 bases of the junction left unmatched. This CDR3 spans 15 amino acids. CDR3 residues: CASSLDRGTYNEQFF. CDR3 nucleotide sequence: TGTGCCAGCAGCCTAGACAGGGGAACTTACAATGAGCAGTTCTTC. The full variable domain, in which reference TRBV7-2 and TRBJ2-1 provide the parts outside the CDR3, is GAGVSQSPSNKVTEKGKDVELRCDPISGHTALYWYRQSLGQGLEFLIYFQGNSAPDKSGLPSDRFSAERTGGSVSTLTIQRTQQEDSAVYLCASSLDRGTYNEQFFGPGTRLTVL.

J is TRBJ1-1 and V is TRBV19; TRBD1 might be the D (6 bases). CDR3 size: 16 residues. CDR1 is LNHDA, CDR2 SQIVND, per germline (reference sequence). The V gene lost 3 bases and the J gene lost 4 bases, with 18 bases spanning the gap. CDR3 loop: CASSIEEGQRGTEAFF. The CDR3 nucleotides read TGTGCCAGTAGTATTGAGGAAGGACAGCGGGGCACTGAAGCTTTCTTT. Full variable domain (rest looked up from reference TRBV19 and TRBJ1-1): DGGITQSPKYLFRKEGQNVTLSCEQNLNHDAMYWYRQDPGQGLRLIYYSQIVNDFQKGDIAEGYSVSREKKESFPLTVTSAQKNPTAFYLCASSIEEGQRGTEAFFGQGTRLTVV.

There are many counts of this clonotype. V and J are TRBV5-1 and TRBJ2-3; D gene ambiguous. The V end lost 4 bases, the J end lost 4 bases, and 7 bases lay between the germline ends. The CDR3 consists of 12 residues. CDR1 SGHRS and CDR2 YFSETQ come from the germline V gene. This CDR3 is CASSLLPDTQYF. The CDR3 DNA follows: TGCGCCAGCAGCCTGCTACCAGATACGCAGTATTTT.

This clonotype has a count of ten or more. The rearrangement joins TRBV4-3 to TRBJ1-4; TRBD1 matches at 9 bases. The CDR3 runs to 16 residues. Germline lookup yields CDR1 LGHNA and CDR2 YSLEER. Unmatched junction bases numbered 4, after V lost 2 bases and J lost 3 bases. Here the CDR3 reads CASSQTQGAANEKLFF. CDR3 DNA sequence: TGCGCCAGCAGCCAAACACAGGGGGCAGCTAATGAAAAACTGTTTTTT.

Comment on this clonotype: A clone one base away is much larger, so this may be a read error. V and J are TRBV2 and TRBJ2-7; no clear D gene. V was shortened by 8 bases and J by 8 bases, with 13 bases between the two germline ends. Germline CDR1 SNHLY, CDR2 FYNNEI. The CDR3 length is 11 residues. CDR3 sequence (DNA): TGTGCCAGCTCGGCTGGTGGGAAGCAGTACTTC. It specifies CASSAGGKQYF.

The chain recombines TRBV28 with TRBJ2-2; 7 bases align to TRBD1. CDR1 is MDHEN, CDR2 SYDVKM, per germline. The V and J ends lost 5 bases and 6 bases, in that order; junction bases with no gene match: 3. The CDR3 is made up of 13 amino acids. The CDR3 is CASSHQGAGELFF. The CDR3 bases are TGTGCCAGCAGTCATCAGGGGGCCGGGGAGCTGTTTTTT.

In this sample, this clonotype turned up a few times. The chain links TRBV19 to TRBJ2-7, with D unresolved. The V end was cut by 6 bases, the J end by 5 bases, with 8 bases between. This CDR3 has 11 residues. Germline CDR1 and CDR2: LNHDA and SQIVND (reference sequence). CDR3 coding DNA: TGTGCCAGTAGGCATGAGGACGAGCAGTACTTC. Translation gives CASRHEDEQYF.

This clonotype occurred many times. This sequence joins TRBV7-6 and TRBJ1-5; 9 bases line up with TRBD1. The V segment lost 2 bases and the J segment 2 bases; nucleotides outside the gene matches: 7. The CDR3 contains 17 residues. Germline V gives CDR1 SGHVS, CDR2 FNYEAQ. CDR3 bases: TGTGCCAGCAGCTTACGAGGACAGGGGATTGGCAATCAGCCCCAGCATTTT. Translating gives CASSLRGQGIGNQPQHF. The entire variable domain, with the rest obtained from reference TRBV7-6 and TRBJ1-5, is as follows: GAGVSQSPRYKVTKRGQDVALRCDPISGHVSLYWYRQALGQGPEFLTYFNYEAQQDKSGLPNDRFSAERPEGSISTLTIQRTEQRDSAMYRCASSLRGQGIGNQPQHFGDGTRLSIL.

Ten or more counts support this clonotype. The V call is TRBV10-3, the J call TRBJ1-1; tentatively, D is TRBD1 (6 bases). This CDR3 comprises 14 residues. Germline V gives CDR1 ENHRY, CDR2 SYGVKD. Trimming shortened V by 0 bases and J by 5 bases, and 10 bases separated the two germline ends. The CDR3 sequence is CAISESRGGTEAFF. The CDR3 region has the DNA TGTGCCATCAGTGAGTCGAGAGGGGGGACTGAAGCTTTCTTT.

This clonotype has ten or more counts. The V and J genes are TRBV7-2 and TRBJ1-2; D is unresolved. V was pared by 5 bases and J by 4 bases, with 17 bases between. This CDR3 region has 15 residues. In germline, CDR1 is SGHTA, CDR2 FQGNSA. The chain's CDR3 is CASSPRPRHRYGYTF. The CDR3 nucleotides are TGTGCCAGCAGCCCCCGACCGAGACATCGCTATGGCTACACCTTC. Complete variable domain (other parts from reference TRBV7-2 and TRBJ1-2): GAGVSQSPSNKVTEKGKDVELRCDPISGHTALYWYRQSLGQGLEFLIYFQGNSAPDKSGLPSDRFSAERTGGSVSTLTIQRTQQEDSAVYLCASSPRPRHRYGYTFGSGTRLTVV.

This clonotype was counted at least ten times. This CDR3 is CASSLESPGEAFF. In nucleotides, the CDR3 is TGTGCCAGCAGCTTGGAGTCGCCTGGAGAAGCTTTCTTT. This chain connects TRBV5-4 to TRBJ1-1; D uncertain. This CDR3 spans 13 amino acids. Germline V gene lookup returns CDR1 SGHNT and CDR2 YYREEE (reference sequence). Between the trimmed V and J ends, which lost 0 bases and 8 bases, there was a span of 11 bases.

This sequence joins TRBV2 and TRBJ1-2, with D possibly matching TRBD1 (5 bases). The V gene lost 4 bases and the J gene lost 8 bases, with 17 bases spanning the gap. There are 14 residues in the CDR3. Per the germline V gene, CDR1 is SNHLY and CDR2 is FYNNEI. The DNA of the CDR3 is TGTGCCAGCAGTGGACCTCACAGGATAGAGGGCTACACCTTC. Translation: CASSGPHRIEGYTF.

This clonotype was counted many times. The rearrangement joins TRBV6-5 to TRBJ2-3; D is unresolved. Germline lookup yields CDR1 MNHEY and CDR2 SVGAGI. The CDR3 covers 17 residues. With 0 bases removed from V and 2 bases from J, the gap between germline ends came to 15 bases. The DNA of the CDR3 is TGTGCCAGCAGTTACTCTGCGGTCTCTAAAGCCACAGATACGCAGTATTTT. As protein: CASSYSAVSKATDTQYF.

V usage is TRBV20-1 and J usage is TRBJ1-3; D might be TRBD1 (5 bases). CDR3 length equals 15 residues. Germline CDR1 and CDR2: DFQATT and SNEGSKA (reference sequence). V dropped 4 bases and J dropped 13 bases, with 26 bases sitting between them. The CDR3 protein is CSAIPDRGSGNIIYF. The CDR3 DNA reads as TGCAGTGCTATTCCTGACAGAGGCTCTGGAAACATTATATATTTT.

The J gene is TRBJ2-5, the V gene TRBV6-2 or TRBV6-3, with D perhaps TRBD1 (5 bases). This CDR3 contains 13 residues. V was trimmed by 3 bases and J by 5 bases, leaving 10 bases between them. Germline V gene lookup returns CDR1 MNHEY and CDR2 SVGEGT. The CDR3 bases are TGTGCCAGCAGTTATCAGGGCTTGGAGACCCAGTACTTC. This gives the protein CASSYQGLETQYF.

The chain employs TRBV29-1 and TRBJ1-4; 9 bases fit TRBD1. The germline V gene has CDR1 SQVTM and CDR2 ANQGSEA. This CDR3 has 14 residues. The V and J ends lost 6 bases and 6 bases, in that order; junction bases with no gene match: 8. The CDR3 spells CSVSSGTGYEKLFF. DNA for the CDR3: TGCAGCGTCTCCTCCGGGACAGGGTATGAAAAACTGTTTTTT.

In its sample, this clonotype was seen many times. The genes are TRBV27 and TRBJ2-1, with a tentative D call TRBD2 (5 bases). Trimming removed 6 bases at V and 2 bases at J, with 14 bases between. Germline lookup yields CDR1 MNHEY and CDR2 SMNVEV (reference sequence). This CDR3 is built from 15 residues. The CDR3 region is CASSPSGLPYNEQFF. In DNA, the CDR3 is TGTGCCAGCAGCCCAAGCGGTCTACCCTACAATGAGCAGTTCTTC.

In this sample, this clonotype turned up many times. This sequence joins TRBV6-6 and TRBJ1-1; TRBD1 is a possible D gene (6 bases). V lost 2 bases, J lost 7 bases, and 11 bases lay in between. Per the germline V gene, CDR1 is MNHNY and CDR2 is SVGAGI (reference sequence). The CDR3 is 13 amino acids. The CDR3 loop reads CASSYAGTLEAFF. In nucleotides, the CDR3 is TGTGCCAGCAGTTACGCTGGGACACTTGAAGCTTTCTTT.